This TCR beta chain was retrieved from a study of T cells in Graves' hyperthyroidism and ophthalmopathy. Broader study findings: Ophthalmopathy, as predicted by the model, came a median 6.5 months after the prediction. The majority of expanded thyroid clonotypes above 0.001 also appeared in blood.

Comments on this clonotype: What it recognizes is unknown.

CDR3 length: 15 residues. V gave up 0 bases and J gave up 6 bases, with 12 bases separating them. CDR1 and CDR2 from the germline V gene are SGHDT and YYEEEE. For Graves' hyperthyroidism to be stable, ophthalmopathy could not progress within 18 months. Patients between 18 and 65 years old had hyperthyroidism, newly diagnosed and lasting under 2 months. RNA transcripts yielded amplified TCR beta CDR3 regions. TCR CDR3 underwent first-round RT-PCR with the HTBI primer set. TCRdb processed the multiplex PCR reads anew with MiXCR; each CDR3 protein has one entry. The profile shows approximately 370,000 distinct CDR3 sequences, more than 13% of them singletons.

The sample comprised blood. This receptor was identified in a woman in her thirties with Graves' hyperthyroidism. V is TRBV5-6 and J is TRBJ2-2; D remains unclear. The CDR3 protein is CASSLVGYGAGELFF. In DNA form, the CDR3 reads TGTGCCAGCAGCTTGGTGGGGTATGGCGCCGGGGAGCTGTTTTTT. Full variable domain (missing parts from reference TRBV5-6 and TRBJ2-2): DAGVTQSPTHLIKTRGQQVTLRCSPKSGHDTVSWYQQALGQGPQFIFQYYEEEERQRGNFPDRFSGHQFPNYSSELNVNALLLGDSALYLCASSLVGYGAGELFFGEGSRLTVL.